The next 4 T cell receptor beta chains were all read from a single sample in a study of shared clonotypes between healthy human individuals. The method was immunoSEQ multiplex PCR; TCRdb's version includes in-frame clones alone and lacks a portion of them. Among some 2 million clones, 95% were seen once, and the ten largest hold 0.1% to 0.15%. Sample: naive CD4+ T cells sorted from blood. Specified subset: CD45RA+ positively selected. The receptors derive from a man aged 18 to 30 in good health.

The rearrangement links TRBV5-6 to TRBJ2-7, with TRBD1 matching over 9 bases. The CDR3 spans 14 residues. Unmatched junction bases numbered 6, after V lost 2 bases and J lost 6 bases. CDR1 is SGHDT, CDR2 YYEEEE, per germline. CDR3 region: CASSFRDREIEQYF. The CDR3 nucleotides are TGTGCCAGCAGCTTCCGGGACAGGGAAATCGAGCAGTACTTC.

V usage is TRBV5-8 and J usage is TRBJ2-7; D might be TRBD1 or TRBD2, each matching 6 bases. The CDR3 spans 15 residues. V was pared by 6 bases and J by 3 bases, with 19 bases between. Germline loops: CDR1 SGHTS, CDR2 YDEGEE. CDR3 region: CASILPRGPDYEQYF. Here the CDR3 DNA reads TGTGCCAGCATCCTTCCCCGGGGGCCCGACTACGAGCAGTACTTC. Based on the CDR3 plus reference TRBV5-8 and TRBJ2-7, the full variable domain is EAGVTQSPTHLIKTRGQQATLRCSPISGHTSVYWYQQALGLGLQFLLWYDEGEERNRGNFPPRFSGRQFPNYSSELNVNALELEDSALYLCASILPRGPDYEQYFGPGTRLTVT.

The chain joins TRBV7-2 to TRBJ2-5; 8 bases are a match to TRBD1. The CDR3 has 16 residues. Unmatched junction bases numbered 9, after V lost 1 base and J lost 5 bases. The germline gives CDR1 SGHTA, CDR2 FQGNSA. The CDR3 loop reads CASSLGDRGSEETQYF. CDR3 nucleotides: TGTGCCAGCAGCTTAGGAGACAGGGGATCTGAGGAGACCCAGTACTTC.

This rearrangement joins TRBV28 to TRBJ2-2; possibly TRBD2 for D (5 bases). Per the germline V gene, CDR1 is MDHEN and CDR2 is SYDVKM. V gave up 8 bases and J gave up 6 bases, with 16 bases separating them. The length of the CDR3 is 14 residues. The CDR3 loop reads CASWKGAGPGELFF. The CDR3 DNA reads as TGTGCCAGCTGGAAGGGAGCCGGGCCCGGGGAGCTGTTTTTT.